This entry is about one TCR beta chain. Its antigen is still unknown. CDR1 SGHRS and CDR2 YFSETQ come from the germline V gene. This CDR3 has 17 amino acids. This sample stems from a study of shared clonotypes between healthy human individuals. Terminally differentiated effector memory CD45RA+ cells were left out of the naive CD8 fraction, which was CD45RO-negative and positively selected for CCR7. Findings and limits, study-wide: Richness estimates generally favored naive over memory subsets. Clonotype sharing among donors, it was expected, would be affected by sequencing depth. It was the non-shared clonotypes that had lower generation probabilities than clonotypes shared by all four donors.

The material for each subset, its genomic DNA, was split evenly across several immunoSEQ plates. Some clones are missing from TCRdb's copy, which holds only in-frame ones; the method was immunoSEQ multiplex PCR. The sample gives about 2.2 million clones, roughly 91% of which show up once; more than 1.5% is in the top ten. The clonotype originates from a man younger than 30 in good health. Some clones in this sample may be carry-over from other donors' samples. Sequencing input: naive CD8+ T cells from PBMCs. The chain joins TRBV5-1 to TRBJ2-5, with TRBD1 matching over 10 bases. The DNA end is more similar to TRBJ2-7, so the J call may be wrong. CDR3 nucleotides: TGCGCCAGCAGCTCGGCATCCGGGACAGGGGTGGCCTACGAGCAGTACTTC. As protein: CASSSASGTGVAYEQYF.